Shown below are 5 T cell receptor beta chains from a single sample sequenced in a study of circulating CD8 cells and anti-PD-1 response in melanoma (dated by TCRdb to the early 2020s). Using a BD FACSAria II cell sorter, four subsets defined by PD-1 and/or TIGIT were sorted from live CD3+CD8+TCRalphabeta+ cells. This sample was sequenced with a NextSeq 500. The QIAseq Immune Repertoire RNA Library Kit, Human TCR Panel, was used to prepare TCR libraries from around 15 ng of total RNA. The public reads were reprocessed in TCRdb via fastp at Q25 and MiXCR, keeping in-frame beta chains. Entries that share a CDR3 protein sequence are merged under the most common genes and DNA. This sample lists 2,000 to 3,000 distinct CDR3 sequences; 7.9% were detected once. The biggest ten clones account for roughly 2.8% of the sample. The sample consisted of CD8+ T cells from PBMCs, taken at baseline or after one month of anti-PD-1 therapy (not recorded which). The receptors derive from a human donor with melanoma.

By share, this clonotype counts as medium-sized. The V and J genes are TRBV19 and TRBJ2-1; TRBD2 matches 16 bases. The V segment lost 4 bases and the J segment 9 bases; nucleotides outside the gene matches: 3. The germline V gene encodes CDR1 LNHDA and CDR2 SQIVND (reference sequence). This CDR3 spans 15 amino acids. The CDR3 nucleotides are TGTGCCAGTAGTACGGGACTAGCGGGGGGGACTGAGCAGTTCTTC. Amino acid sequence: CASSTGLAGGTEQFF.

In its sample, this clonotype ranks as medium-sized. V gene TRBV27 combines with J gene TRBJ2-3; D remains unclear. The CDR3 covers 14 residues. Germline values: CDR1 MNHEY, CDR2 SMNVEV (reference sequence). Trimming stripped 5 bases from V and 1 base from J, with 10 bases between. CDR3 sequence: CASSPGARTDTQYF. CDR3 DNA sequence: TGTGCCAGCAGTCCAGGTGCGCGCACAGATACGCAGTATTTT.

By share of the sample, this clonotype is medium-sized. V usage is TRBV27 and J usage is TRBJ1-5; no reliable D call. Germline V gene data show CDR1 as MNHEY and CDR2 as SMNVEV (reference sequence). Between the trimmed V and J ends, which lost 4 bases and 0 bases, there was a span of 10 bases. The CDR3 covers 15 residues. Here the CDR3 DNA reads TGTGCCAGCAGTTACGGGCCTTCTAGCAATCAGCCCCAGCATTTT. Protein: CASSYGPSSNQPQHF.

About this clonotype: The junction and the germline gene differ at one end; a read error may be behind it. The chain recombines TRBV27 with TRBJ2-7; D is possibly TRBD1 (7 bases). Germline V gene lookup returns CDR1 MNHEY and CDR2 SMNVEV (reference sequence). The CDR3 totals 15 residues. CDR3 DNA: TGTGCCGGCAGTATAGGGGGCCAGGGGAGGAACGAGCAGTACTTC. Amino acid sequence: CAGSIGGQGRNEQYF.

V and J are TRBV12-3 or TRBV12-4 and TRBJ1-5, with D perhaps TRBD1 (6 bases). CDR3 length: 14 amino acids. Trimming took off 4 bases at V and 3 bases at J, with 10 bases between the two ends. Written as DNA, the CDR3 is TGTGCCAGCAGTTCCGGACAGATCAATCAGCCCCAGCATTTT. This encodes CASSSGQINQPQHF.